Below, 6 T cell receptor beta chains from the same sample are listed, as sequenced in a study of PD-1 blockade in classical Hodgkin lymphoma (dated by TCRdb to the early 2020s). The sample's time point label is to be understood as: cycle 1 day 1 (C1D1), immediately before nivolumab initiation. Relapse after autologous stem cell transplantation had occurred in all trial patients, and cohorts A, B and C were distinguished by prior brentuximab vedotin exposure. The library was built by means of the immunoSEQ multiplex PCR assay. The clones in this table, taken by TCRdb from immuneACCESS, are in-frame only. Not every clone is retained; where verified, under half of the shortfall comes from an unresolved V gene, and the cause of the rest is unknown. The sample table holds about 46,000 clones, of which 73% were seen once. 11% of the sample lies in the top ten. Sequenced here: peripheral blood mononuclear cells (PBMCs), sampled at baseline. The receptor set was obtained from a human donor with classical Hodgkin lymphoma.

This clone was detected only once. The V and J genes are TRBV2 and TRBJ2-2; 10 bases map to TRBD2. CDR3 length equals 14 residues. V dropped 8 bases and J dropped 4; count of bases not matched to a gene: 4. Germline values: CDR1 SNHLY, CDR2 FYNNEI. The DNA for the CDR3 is TGTGCCAGCGGTAGCGGGAGGAGCACCGGGGAGCTGTTTTTT. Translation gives CASGSGRSTGELFF.

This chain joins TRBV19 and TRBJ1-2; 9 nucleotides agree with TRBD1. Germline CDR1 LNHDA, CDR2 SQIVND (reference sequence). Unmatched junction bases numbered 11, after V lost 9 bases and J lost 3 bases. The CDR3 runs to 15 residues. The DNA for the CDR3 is TGTGCCAGCGATCCAGGGACAGGGAACGACTATGGCTACACCTTC. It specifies CASDPGTGNDYGYTF.

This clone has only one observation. The CDR3 coding sequence is TGTGCCAGTAGTATGGGAGGCCTAGCGCGGACCGGGGAGCTGTTTTTT. Translation gives CASSMGGLARTGELFF. V and J are TRBV19 and TRBJ2-2; TRBD2 is a possible D gene (6 bases). V was cut by 3 bases and J by 5 bases, with 16 bases left in between. The CDR3 length is 16 residues. The germline CDR1 and CDR2 sequences are LNHDA and SQIVND (reference sequence).

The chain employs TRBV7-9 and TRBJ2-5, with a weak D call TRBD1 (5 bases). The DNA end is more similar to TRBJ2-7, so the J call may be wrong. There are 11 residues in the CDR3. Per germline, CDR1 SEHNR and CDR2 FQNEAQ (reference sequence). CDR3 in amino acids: CASSPGNEQYF. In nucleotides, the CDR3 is TGTGCCAGCTCCCCAGGGAACGAGCAGTACTTC.

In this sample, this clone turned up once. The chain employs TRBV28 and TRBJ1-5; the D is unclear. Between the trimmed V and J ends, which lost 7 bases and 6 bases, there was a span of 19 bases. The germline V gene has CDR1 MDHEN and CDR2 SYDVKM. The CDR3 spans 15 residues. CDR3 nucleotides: TGTGCCAGCAAGACCCCAGGAGACCTAGGTCAGCCCCAGCATTTT. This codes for CASKTPGDLGQPQHF. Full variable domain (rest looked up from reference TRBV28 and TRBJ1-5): DVKVTQSSRYLVKRTGEKVFLECVQDMDHENMFWYRQDPGLGLRLIYFSYDVKMKEKGDIPEGYSVSREKKERFSLILESASTNQTSMYLCASKTPGDLGQPQHFGDGTRLSIL.

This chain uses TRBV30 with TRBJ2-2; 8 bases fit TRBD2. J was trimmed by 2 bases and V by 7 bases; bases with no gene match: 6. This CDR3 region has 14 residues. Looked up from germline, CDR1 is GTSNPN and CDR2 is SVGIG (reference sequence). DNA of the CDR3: TGTGCCTTTCTTAGCGGGATAAACACCGGGGAGCTGTTTTTT. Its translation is CAFLSGINTGELFF.